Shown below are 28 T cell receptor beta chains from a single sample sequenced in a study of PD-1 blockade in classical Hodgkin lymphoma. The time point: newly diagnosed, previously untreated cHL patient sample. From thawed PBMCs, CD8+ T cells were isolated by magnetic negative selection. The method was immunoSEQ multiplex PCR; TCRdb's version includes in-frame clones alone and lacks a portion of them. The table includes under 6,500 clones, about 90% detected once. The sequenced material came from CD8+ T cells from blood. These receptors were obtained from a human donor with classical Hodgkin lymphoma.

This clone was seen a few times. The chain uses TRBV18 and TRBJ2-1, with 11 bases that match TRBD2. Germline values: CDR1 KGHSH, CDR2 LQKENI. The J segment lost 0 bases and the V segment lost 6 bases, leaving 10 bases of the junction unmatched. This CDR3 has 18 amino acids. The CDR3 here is CASSWGTSGLSSYNEQFF. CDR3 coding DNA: TGTGCCAGCTCCTGGGGGACTAGCGGTTTGAGCTCCTACAATGAGCAGTTCTTC.

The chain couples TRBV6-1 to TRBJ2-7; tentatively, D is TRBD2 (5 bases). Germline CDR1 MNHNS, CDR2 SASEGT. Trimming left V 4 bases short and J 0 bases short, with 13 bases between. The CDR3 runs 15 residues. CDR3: CASSVEDGGSYEQYF. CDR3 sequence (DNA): TGTGCCAGCAGTGTTGAGGACGGAGGCTCCTACGAGCAGTACTTC.

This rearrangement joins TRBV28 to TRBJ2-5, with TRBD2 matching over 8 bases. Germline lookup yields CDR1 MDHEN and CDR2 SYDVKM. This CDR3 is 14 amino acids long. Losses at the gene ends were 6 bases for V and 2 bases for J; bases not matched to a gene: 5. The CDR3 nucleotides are TGTGCCAGCAGCCCTACGGGAGGGCAAGAGACCCAGTACTTC. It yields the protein CASSPTGGQETQYF.

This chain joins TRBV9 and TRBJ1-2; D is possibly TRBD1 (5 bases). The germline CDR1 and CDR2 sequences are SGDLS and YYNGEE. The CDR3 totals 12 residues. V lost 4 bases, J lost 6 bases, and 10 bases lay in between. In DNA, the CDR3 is TGTGCCAGCAGCACCCGACAGCATGGCTACACCTTC. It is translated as CASSTRQHGYTF.

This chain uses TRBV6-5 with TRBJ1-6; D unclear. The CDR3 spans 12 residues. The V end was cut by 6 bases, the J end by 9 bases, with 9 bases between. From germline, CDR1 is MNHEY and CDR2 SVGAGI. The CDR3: CASRSGSSPLHF. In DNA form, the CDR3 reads TGTGCCAGCAGATCGGGGAGTTCACCCCTCCACTTT.

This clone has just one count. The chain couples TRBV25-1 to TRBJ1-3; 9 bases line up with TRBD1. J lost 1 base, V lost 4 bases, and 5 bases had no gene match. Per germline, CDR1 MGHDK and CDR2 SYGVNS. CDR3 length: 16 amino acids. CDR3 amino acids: CASSATGGASGNTIYF. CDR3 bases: TGTGCCAGCAGTGCTACAGGGGGCGCGTCTGGAAACACCATATATTTT.

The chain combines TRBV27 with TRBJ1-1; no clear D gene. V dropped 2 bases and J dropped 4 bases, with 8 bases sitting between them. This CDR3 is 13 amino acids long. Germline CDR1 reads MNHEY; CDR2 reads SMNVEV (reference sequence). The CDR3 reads CASSLADGTEAFF. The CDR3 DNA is TGTGCCAGCAGTTTAGCGGACGGCACTGAAGCTTTCTTT.

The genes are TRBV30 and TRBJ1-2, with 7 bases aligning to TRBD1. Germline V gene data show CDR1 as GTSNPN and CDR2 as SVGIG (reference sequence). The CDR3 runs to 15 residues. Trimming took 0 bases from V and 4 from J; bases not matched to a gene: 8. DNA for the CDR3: TGTGCCTGGAGTGTACCCGACAGGGAGATCTATGGCTACACCTTC. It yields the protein CAWSVPDREIYGYTF. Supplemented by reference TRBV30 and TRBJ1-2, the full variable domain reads SQTIHQWPATLVQPVGSPLSLECTVEGTSNPNLYWYRQAAGRGLQLLFYSVGIGQISSEVPQNLSASRPQDRQFILSSKKLLLSDSGFYLCAWSVPDREIYGYTFGSGTRLTVV.

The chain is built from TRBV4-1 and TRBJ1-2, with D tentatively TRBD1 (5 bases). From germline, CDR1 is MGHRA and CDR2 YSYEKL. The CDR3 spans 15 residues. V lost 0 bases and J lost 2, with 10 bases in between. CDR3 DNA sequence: TGCGCCAGCAGCCAAGATCCCGACAGAAACTATGGCTACACCTTC. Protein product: CASSQDPDRNYGYTF.

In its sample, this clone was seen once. The CDR3 protein is CASSLAGGGTGYDEQYF. CDR3 DNA sequence: TGTGCCAGCAGCTTGGCAGGGGGGGGGACAGGGTACGACGAGCAGTACTTC. This chain uses TRBV5-6 with TRBJ2-7, with 9 bases identical to TRBD1. After removal of 0 bases from V and 5 bases from J, the junction contained 12 bases not matched to a gene. There are 17 residues in the CDR3. Germline lookup yields CDR1 SGHDT and CDR2 YYEEEE.

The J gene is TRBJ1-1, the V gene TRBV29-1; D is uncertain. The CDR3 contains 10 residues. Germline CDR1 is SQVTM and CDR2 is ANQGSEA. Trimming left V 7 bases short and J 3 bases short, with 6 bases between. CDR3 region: CSARDTEAFF. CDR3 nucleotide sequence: TGCAGCGCCCGGGACACTGAAGCTTTCTTT.

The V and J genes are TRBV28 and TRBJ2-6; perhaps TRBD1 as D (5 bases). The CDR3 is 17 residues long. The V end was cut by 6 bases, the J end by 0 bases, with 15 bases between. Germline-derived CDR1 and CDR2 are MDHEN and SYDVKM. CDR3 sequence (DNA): TGTGCCAGCAGCCCCGACAGTTCTAGCTCTGGGGCCAACGTCCTGACTTTC. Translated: CASSPDSSSSGANVLTF.

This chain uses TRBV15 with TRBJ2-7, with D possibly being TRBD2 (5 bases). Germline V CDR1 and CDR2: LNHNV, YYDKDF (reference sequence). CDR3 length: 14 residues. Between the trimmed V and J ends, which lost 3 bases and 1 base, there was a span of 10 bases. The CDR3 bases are TGTGCCACCAGCAGCGGGGTTGGGTCCTACGAGCAGTACTTC. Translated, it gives CATSSGVGSYEQYF.

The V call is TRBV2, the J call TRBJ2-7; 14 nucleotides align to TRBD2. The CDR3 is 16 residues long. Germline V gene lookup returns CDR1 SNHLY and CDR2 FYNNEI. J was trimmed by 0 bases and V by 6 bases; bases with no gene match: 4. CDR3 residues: CASRGLAGDPSYEQYF. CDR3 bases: TGTGCCAGCAGGGGACTAGCGGGAGACCCCTCCTACGAGCAGTACTTC. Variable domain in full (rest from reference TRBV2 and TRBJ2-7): EPEVTQTPSHQVTQMGQEVILRCVPISNHLYFYWYRQILGQKVEFLVSFYNNEISEKSEIFDDQFSVERPDGSNFTLKIRSTKLEDSAMYFCASRGLAGDPSYEQYFGPGTRLTVT.

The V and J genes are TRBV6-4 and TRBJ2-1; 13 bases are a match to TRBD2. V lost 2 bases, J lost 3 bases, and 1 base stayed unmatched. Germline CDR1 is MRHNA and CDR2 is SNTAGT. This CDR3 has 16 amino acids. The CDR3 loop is CASSDGLAGDYNEQFF. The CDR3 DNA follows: TGTGCCAGCAGTGACGGACTAGCGGGAGACTACAATGAGCAGTTCTTC.

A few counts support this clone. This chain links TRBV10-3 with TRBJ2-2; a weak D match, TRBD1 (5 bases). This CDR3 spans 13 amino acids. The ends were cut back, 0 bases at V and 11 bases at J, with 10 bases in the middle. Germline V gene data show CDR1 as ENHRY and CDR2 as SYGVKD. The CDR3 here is CAISESETVELFF. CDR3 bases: TGTGCCATCAGTGAGTCGGAGACAGTAGAGCTGTTTTTT.

CDR3 loop: CASSLGYGFYNEQFF. CDR3 coding DNA: TGTGCCAGCAGCTTAGGTTACGGGTTTTACAATGAGCAGTTCTTC. The chain recombines TRBV7-8 with TRBJ2-1; no definite D call. The CDR3 spans 15 residues. Germline V gene lookup returns CDR1 SGHVS and CDR2 FQNEAQ. V shed 1 base and J shed 4 bases, with 11 bases lying between them.

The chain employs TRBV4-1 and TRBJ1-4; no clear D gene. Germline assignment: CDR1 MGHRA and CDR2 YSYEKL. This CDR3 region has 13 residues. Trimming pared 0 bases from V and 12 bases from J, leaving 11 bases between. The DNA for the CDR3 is TGCGCCAGCAGCCAAGATCACGGAAACCAACTGTTTTTT. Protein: CASSQDHGNQLFF.

The CDR3 loop is CASSESSVATNEQYF. The CDR3 DNA is TGTGCCAGCAGTGAATCCTCGGTAGCCACCAACGAGCAGTACTTC. V gene TRBV2 combines with J gene TRBJ2-7; no definite D call. The germline V gene has CDR1 SNHLY and CDR2 FYNNEI. The CDR3 has 15 residues. Trimming took 2 bases from V and 5 from J, leaving 16 bases between them.

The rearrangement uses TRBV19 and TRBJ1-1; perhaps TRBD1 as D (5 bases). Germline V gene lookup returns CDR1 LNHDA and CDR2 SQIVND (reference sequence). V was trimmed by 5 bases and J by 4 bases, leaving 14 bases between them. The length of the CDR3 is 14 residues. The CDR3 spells CASSPQTVSTEAFF. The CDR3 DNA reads TGTGCCAGTAGTCCTCAGACAGTATCCACTGAAGCTTTCTTT.

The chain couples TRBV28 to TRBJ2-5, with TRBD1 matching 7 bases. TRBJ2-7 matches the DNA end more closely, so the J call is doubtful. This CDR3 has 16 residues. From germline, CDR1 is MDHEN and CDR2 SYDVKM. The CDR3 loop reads CASSWSGDSYSYEQYF. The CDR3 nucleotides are TGTGCCAGCAGTTGGTCAGGGGACAGCTACTCCTACGAGCAGTACTTC.

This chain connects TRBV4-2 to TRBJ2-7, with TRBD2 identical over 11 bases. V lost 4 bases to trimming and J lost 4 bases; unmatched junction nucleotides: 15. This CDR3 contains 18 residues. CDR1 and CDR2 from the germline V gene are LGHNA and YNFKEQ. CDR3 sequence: CASSRTPATSGNRYEQYF. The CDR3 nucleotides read TGTGCCAGCAGCCGAACGCCGGCGACTAGCGGGAATCGGTACGAGCAGTACTTC.

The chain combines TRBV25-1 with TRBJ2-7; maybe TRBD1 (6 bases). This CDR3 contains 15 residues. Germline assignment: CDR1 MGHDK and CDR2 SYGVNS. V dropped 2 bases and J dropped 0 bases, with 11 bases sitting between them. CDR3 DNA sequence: TGTGCCAGCAGTGAACTGGACAGTCGCTCCTACGAGCAGTACTTC. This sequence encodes CASSELDSRSYEQYF.

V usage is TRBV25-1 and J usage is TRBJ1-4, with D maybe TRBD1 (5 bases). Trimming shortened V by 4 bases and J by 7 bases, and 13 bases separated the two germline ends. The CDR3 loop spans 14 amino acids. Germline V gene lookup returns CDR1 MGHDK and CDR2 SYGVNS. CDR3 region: CASSVGGEGEKLFF. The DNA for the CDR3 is TGTGCCAGCAGTGTGGGGGGGGAAGGTGAAAAACTGTTTTTT.

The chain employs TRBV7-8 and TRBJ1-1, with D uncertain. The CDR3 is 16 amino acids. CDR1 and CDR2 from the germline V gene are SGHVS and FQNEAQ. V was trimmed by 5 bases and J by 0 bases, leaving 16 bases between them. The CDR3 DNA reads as TGTGCCAGCAGCCGGCGCCCCCTGACCGTGAACACTGAAGCTTTCTTT. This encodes CASSRRPLTVNTEAFF.

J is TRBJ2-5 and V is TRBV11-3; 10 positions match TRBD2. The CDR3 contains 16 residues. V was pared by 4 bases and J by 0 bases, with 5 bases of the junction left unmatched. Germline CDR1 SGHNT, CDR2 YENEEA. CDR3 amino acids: CASSSPGLADQETQYF. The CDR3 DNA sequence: TGTGCCAGCAGCTCCCCTGGACTAGCGGACCAAGAGACCCAGTACTTC.

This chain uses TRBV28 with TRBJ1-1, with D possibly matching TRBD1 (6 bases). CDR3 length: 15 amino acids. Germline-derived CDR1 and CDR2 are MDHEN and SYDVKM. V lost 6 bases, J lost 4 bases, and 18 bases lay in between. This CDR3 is CASSPLGGAVTEAFF. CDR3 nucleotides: TGTGCCAGCAGCCCCCTGGGGGGCGCAGTCACTGAAGCTTTCTTT.

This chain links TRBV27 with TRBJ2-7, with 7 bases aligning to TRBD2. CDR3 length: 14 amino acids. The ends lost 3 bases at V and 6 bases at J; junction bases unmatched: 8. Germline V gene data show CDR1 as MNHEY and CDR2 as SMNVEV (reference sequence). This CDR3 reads CASSLTSRPGEQYF. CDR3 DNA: TGTGCCAGCAGTTTGACTAGCCGACCGGGCGAGCAGTACTTC.